A single sample is the source of the 8 T cell receptor beta chains below, sequenced in a study of blood T cell repertoires in COVID-19. The table came from immunoSEQ multiplex PCR; TCRdb's copy has only in-frame clones and leaves some out. Of fewer than 250,000 clones in the sample, approximately 88% were seen once. Sequencing was carried out using PBMCs or T cells enriched from blood (not recorded which). These receptors were taken from a woman aged 25 to 39 with acute COVID-19.

The chain recombines TRBV5-1 with TRBJ1-6; perhaps TRBD1 as D (6 bases). The germline CDR1 and CDR2 sequences are SGHRS and YFSETQ. V gave up 5 bases and J gave up 6 bases, with 24 bases separating them. The CDR3 has 18 amino acids. CDR3 amino acids: CASSPFPRDPGVNSPLHF. The DNA of the CDR3 is TGCGCCAGCAGTCCCTTCCCGCGAGACCCAGGGGTTAATTCACCCCTCCACTTT.

The chain links TRBV27 to TRBJ1-1, with 7 positions matching TRBD1. CDR1 and CDR2 from the germline V gene are MNHEY and SMNVEV (reference sequence). The CDR3 sequence is 13 residues long. Trimming took 6 bases from V and 4 from J; bases not matched to a gene: 5. The chain's CDR3 is CASSHTGVTEAFF. The CDR3 nucleotides are TGTGCCAGCAGCCATACAGGGGTCACTGAAGCTTTCTTT.

The V and J genes are TRBV30 and TRBJ2-1; 8 bases align to TRBD2. This CDR3 is 16 amino acids long. V lost 2 bases, J lost 1 base, and 7 bases stayed unmatched. The germline V gene encodes CDR1 GTSNPN and CDR2 SVGIG (reference sequence). The CDR3 DNA reads as TGTGCCTGGAGTCCTTCGTCTAGCGGGTCCTACAATGAGCAGTTCTTC. Amino acid sequence: CAWSPSSSGSYNEQFF. Variable domain in full (rest from reference TRBV30 and TRBJ2-1): SQTIHQWPATLVQPVGSPLSLECTVEGTSNPNLYWYRQAAGRGLQLLFYSVGIGQISSEVPQNLSASRPQDRQFILSSKKLLLSDSGFYLCAWSPSSSGSYNEQFFGPGTRLTVL.

This clone was seen a single time. The chain combines TRBV3-1 (or the pseudogene TRBV3-2) with TRBJ2-5; D might be TRBD2 (6 bases). CDR1 is LGHDT and CDR2 is YNNKEL in the germline V gene (reference sequence). CDR3 length: 16 amino acids. V was clipped by 4 bases and J by 0 bases, with 15 bases between them. CDR3 sequence reads: CASSPPGEKYQETQYF. The CDR3 DNA is TGTGCCAGCAGCCCCCCGGGGGAAAAGTACCAAGAGACCCAGTACTTC.

CDR3 nucleotides: TGTGCCAGCAGTGAAAGGAGCGGCTCTGGAAACACCATATATTTT. Encoded protein: CASSERSGSGNTIYF. V gene TRBV2 combines with J gene TRBJ1-3; no firm D call. The CDR3 spans 15 residues. Trimming left V 2 bases short and J 0 bases short, with 8 bases between. Germline V gene sequence: CDR1 SNHLY, CDR2 FYNNEI.

This clone was observed a single time. The gene calls are TRBV5-4 and TRBJ1-1; D is ambiguous. V gave up 2 bases and J gave up 5 bases, with 4 bases separating them. The CDR3 spans 11 residues. Germline V gene data show CDR1 as SGHNT and CDR2 as YYREEE (reference sequence). CDR3 sequence: CASSFNTEAFF. CDR3 DNA sequence: TGTGCCAGCAGCTTCAATACTGAAGCTTTCTTT. The full variable domain, its missing parts supplied by reference TRBV5-4 and TRBJ1-1, is ETGVTQSPTHLIKTRGQQVTLRCSSQSGHNTVSWYQQALGQGPQFIFQYYREEENGRGNFPPRFSGLQFPNYSSELNVNALELDDSALYLCASSFNTEAFFGQGTRLTVV.

The chain is built from TRBV12-3 or TRBV12-4 and TRBJ1-1, with D unresolved. With 1 base removed from V and 3 bases from J, the gap between germline ends came to 6 bases. The CDR3 totals 13 residues. CDR3 DNA sequence: TGTGCCAGCAGTTTAGAGGGAGACACTGAAGCTTTCTTT. Translated, it gives CASSLEGDTEAFF.

The chain has TRBV5-1 and TRBJ2-1; D remains unclear. The CDR3 has 14 residues. Germline CDR1 SGHRS, CDR2 YFSETQ. Deletions cut 2 bases from V and 6 bases from J, with 12 bases between. CDR3 in amino acids: CASSLMAGSNEQFF. The CDR3 DNA follows: TGCGCCAGCAGCTTAATGGCAGGCTCCAATGAGCAGTTCTTC.